The TCR beta chain under discussion was sequenced for a study of shared clonotypes between healthy human individuals. On this clone itself: Its antigen is undetermined.

CDR1 PRHDT and CDR2 FYEKMQ come from the germline V gene (reference sequence). The CDR3 is made up of 15 amino acids. V lost 1 base and J 1 base, leaving 8 bases between the germline ends. The repertoire was sequenced with immunoSEQ multiplex PCR; TCRdb's copy has only in-frame clones and lacks some. Altogether roughly 2.1 million clones are present, about 92% being singletons, with the ten largest covering around 1.7%. Study results and limitations: It was observed that 4% to 6% of naive CD4 clonotypes were shared across several donors.

Terminally differentiated effector memory CD45RA+ cells were left out of the naive CD8 fraction, which was CD45RO-negative and positively selected for CCR7. Every contributor of samples was a Caucasian grown-up residing in Nashville, Tennessee. The receptor comes from a man between 18 and 29 years old in good health. Some clones in this sample may be carry-over from other donors' samples. Sequencing was performed on naive CD8+ T cells from PBMCs. This sequence joins TRBV13 and TRBJ2-1; D uncertain. The CDR3 protein is CASSLVTDSYNEQFF. DNA for the CDR3: TGTGCCAGCAGCTTAGTAACGGATTCCTACAATGAGCAGTTCTTC.